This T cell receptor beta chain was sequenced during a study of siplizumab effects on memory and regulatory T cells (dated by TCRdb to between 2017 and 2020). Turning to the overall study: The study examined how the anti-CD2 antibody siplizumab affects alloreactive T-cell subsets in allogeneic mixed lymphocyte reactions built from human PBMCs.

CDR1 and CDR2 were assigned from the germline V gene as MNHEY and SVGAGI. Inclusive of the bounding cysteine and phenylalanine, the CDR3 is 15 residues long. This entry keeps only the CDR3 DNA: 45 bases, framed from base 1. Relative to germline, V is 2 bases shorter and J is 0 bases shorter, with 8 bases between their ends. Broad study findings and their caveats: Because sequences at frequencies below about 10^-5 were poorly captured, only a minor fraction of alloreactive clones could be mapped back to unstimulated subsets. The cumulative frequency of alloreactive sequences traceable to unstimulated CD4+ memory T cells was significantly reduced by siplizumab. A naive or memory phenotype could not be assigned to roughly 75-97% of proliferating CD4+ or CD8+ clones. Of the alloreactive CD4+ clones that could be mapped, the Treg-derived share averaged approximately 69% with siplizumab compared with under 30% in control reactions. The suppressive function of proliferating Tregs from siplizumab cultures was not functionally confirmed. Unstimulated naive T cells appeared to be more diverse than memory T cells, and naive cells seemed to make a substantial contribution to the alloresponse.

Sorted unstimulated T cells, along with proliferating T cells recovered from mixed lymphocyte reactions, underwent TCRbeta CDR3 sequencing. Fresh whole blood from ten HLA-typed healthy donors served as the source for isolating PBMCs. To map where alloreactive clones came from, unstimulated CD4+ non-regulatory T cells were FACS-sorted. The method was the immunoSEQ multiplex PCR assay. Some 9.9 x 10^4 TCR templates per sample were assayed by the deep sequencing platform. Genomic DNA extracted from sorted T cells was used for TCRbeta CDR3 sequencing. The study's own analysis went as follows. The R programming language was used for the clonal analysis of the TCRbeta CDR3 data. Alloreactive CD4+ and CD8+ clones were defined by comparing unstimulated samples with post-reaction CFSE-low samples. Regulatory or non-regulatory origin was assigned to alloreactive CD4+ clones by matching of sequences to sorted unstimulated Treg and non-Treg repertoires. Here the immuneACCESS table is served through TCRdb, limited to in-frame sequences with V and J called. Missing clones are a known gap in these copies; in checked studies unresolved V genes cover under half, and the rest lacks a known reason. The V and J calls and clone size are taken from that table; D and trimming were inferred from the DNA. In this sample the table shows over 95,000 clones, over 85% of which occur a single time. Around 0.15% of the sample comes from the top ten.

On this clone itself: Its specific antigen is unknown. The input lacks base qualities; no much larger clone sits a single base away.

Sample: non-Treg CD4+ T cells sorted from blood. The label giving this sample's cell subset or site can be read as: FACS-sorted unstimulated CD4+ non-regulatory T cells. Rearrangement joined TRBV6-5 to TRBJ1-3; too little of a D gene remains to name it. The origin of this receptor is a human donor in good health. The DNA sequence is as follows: TGTGCCAGCAGTTACGGCGGGAGCTCTGGAAACACCATATATTTT. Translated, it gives CASSYGGSSGNTIYF.